A single sample is the source of the 8 T cell receptor beta chains below, sequenced in a study of glioma-infiltrating T cells after dendritic cell vaccination. Assay: immunoSEQ multiplex PCR; the TCRdb copy retains only in-frame clones and omits some. The sample has some 91,000 clones; approximately 78% are singletons. Time point of the sample: after dendritic cell vaccination, including at tumor progression/relapse. Source: blood, taken after dendritic cell vaccination. The receptors originated from a human donor with glioblastoma.

V usage is TRBV4-1 and J usage is TRBJ2-1, with 9 bases that match TRBD1. The CDR3 has 16 residues. Germline trimming cut 1 base from V and 0 bases from J; bases unmatched to any gene: 1. Per the germline V gene, CDR1 is MGHRA and CDR2 is YSYEKL. The CDR3 DNA sequence: TGCGCCAGCAGCCAAGGGGGACAGGGCTCCTACAATGAGCAGTTCTTC. Translating it yields CASSQGGQGSYNEQFF.

The rearrangement uses TRBV9 and TRBJ1-4; 8 nucleotides line up with TRBD1. The CDR3 consists of 14 residues. The trim removed 3 bases at V and 8 bases at J, leaving 6 bases unmatched. CDR1 and CDR2 (germline): SGDLS, YYNGEE. The CDR3 DNA follows: TGTGCCAGCAGCGCAGGACAGGGTGTCGAAAAACTGTTTTTT. Its translation: CASSAGQGVEKLFF.

The chain combines TRBV5-1 with TRBJ2-5, with 8 bases lining up with TRBD1. The germline V gene has CDR1 SGHRS and CDR2 YFSETQ. V shed 2 bases, J shed 0 bases, and the junction held 3 bases outside the gene matches. CDR3 length equals 15 residues. This CDR3 is CASSLMGQDQETQYF. In DNA form, the CDR3 reads TGCGCCAGCAGCTTAATGGGACAGGACCAAGAGACCCAGTACTTC.

The chain is built from TRBV25-1 and TRBJ1-4, with 9 bases aligning to TRBD1. This CDR3 contains 14 residues. The junction had 5 bases not matched to a gene; V was cut back by 5 bases and J by 7 bases. Germline V gene sequence: CDR1 MGHDK, CDR2 SYGVNS. CDR3 nucleotide sequence: TGTGCCAGCAGTAACAGGGGGCGGGTTGAAAAACTGTTTTTT. It translates to CASSNRGRVEKLFF. Full variable domain (outside the CDR3, taken from reference TRBV25-1 and TRBJ1-4): EADIYQTPRYLVIGTGKKITLECSQTMGHDKMYWYQQDPGMELHLIHYSYGVNSTEKGDLSSESTVSRIRTEHFPLTLESARPSHTSQYLCASSNRGRVEKLFFGSGTQLSVL.

This clone was seen just once. This chain uses TRBV10-3 with TRBJ2-2, with a tentative D call TRBD2 (7 bases). There are 14 residues in the CDR3. The ends were cut back, 6 bases at V and 5 bases at J, with 13 bases in the middle. In germline, CDR1 is ENHRY, CDR2 SYGVKD. The CDR3 nucleotides are TGTGCCATCAGGGGGGGGCCAGGAACCGGGGAGCTGTTTTTT. This encodes CAIRGGPGTGELFF.

V usage is TRBV5-1 and J usage is TRBJ2-7; a weak D match, TRBD1 (6 bases). Germline V gene sequence: CDR1 SGHRS, CDR2 YFSETQ. The CDR3 is 15 residues long. V lost 1 base and J 4 bases, leaving 15 bases between the germline ends. The CDR3 sequence: CASSLSGDVNYEQYV. DNA of the CDR3: TGCGCCAGCAGCTTGTCAGGGGATGTCAATTACGAGCAGTACGTC.

The chain joins TRBV19 to TRBJ2-2; D may be TRBD1 (6 bases). This CDR3 is built from 15 residues. The V gene's germline CDR1 is LNHDA and CDR2 SQIVND (reference sequence). V was trimmed by 5 bases and J by 1 base, leaving 11 bases between them. CDR3 residues: CASSPGGKNTGELFF. The CDR3 DNA reads TGTGCCAGTAGTCCTGGGGGCAAGAACACCGGGGAGCTGTTTTTT.

This clone was seen at least ten times. The rearrangement links TRBV7-9 to TRBJ2-1; tentatively, D is TRBD1 (6 bases). CDR1 and CDR2 from the germline V gene are SEHNR and FQNEAQ (reference sequence). CDR3 length: 15 residues. V lost 2 bases to trimming and J lost 9 bases, with 17 bases between them. CDR3 in DNA: TGTGCCAGCAGCTTAAGTCTAGGGGACATCAGTGAGCAGTTCTTC. Protein product: CASSLSLGDISEQFF. Based on the CDR3 plus reference TRBV7-9 and TRBJ2-1, the full variable domain is DTGVSQNPRHKITKRGQNVTFRCDPISEHNRLYWYRQTLGQGPEFLTYFQNEAQLEKSRLLSDRFSAERPKGSFSTLEIQRTEQGDSAMYLCASSLSLGDISEQFFGPGTRLTVL.